The sequence of this TCR beta chain was determined in a study of blood T cell repertoires in COVID-19. The overall study: Samples taken during acute and convalescent COVID-19 were collected in the United States, Italy and Spain.

Original data processing: It was from reference gene primer amplification that nucleated cell counts were estimated. Data came from immunoSEQ multiplex PCR; TCRdb stores just in-frame clones and leaves some out. The V and J calls and clone size come from that table; D and trimming were worked out from the DNA. The table has approximately 250,000 clones, 75% to 85% seen once. The germline V gene encodes CDR1 MGHRA and CDR2 YSYEKL. Losses at the gene ends were 1 base for V and 1 base for J; bases not matched to a gene: 1. This CDR3 spans 15 amino acids. This receptor was identified in a man aged 40-49 years who had recovered from COVID-19. The rearrangement joins TRBV4-1 to TRBJ2-1, with 7 bases aligning to TRBD2. Sequencing input: peripheral blood. The chain's CDR3 is CASSQAGGSYNEQFF. The CDR3 region has the DNA TGCGCCAGCAGCCAAGCGGGAGGTTCCTACAATGAGCAGTTCTTC.